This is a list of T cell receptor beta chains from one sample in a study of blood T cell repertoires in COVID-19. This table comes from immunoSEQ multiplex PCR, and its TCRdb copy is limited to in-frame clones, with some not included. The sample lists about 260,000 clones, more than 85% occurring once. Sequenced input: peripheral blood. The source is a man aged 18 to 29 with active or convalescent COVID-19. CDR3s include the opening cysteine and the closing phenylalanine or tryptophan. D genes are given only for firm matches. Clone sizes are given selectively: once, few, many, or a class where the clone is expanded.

cdr3_aa: CATSDFSGLAFF; cdr3_nt: TGTGCCACCAGTGATTTCTCGGGGTTAGCTTTCTTT; j_call: TRBJ1-1; clone_size: -; v_call: TRBV24-1; d_call: -
cdr3_aa: CAWTPWSTGELFF; cdr3_nt: TGTGCCTGGACTCCCTGGAGCACCGGGGAGCTGTTTTTT; j_call: TRBJ2-2; clone_size: -; v_call: TRBV30; d_call: -
cdr3_aa: CASSSQPGQGEPQHF; cdr3_nt: TGTGCCAGCAGCTCGCAACCGGGACAGGGTGAGCCCCAGCATTTT; j_call: TRBJ1-5; clone_size: -; v_call: TRBV5-4; d_call: TRBD1
cdr3_aa: CASSPRPNSDSPLHF; cdr3_nt: TGTGCCAGCAGTCCCCGCCCCAATTCGGATTCACCCCTCCACTTT; j_call: TRBJ1-6; clone_size: -; v_call: TRBV6-5; d_call: -
cdr3_aa: CASSYSRQSNQPQHF; cdr3_nt: TGTGCCAGCAGTTACTCGAGACAGAGCAATCAGCCCCAGCATTTT; j_call: TRBJ1-5; clone_size: once; v_call: TRBV6-2/TRBV6-3; d_call: -
cdr3_aa: CASSQIGLAGVYF; cdr3_nt: TGTGCCAGCAGCCAAATAGGACTAGCGGGAGTTTACTTC; j_call: TRBJ2-7; clone_size: -; v_call: TRBV4-2; d_call: TRBD2
cdr3_aa: CASSESSRNEQYF; cdr3_nt: TGCGCCAGCAGTGAGTCGTCTCGTAACGAGCAGTACTTC; j_call: TRBJ2-7; clone_size: -; v_call: TRBV10-1; d_call: -
cdr3_aa: CASSEGNRGGVGYTF; cdr3_nt: TGTGCCAGCAGTGAGGGGAACCGGGGTGGTGTCGGCTACACCTTC; j_call: TRBJ1-2; clone_size: -; v_call: TRBV2; d_call: -
cdr3_aa: CATIWDREVDSPLHF; cdr3_nt: TGTGCCACCATTTGGGACAGGGAGGTGGATTCACCCCTCCACTTT; j_call: TRBJ1-6; clone_size: -; v_call: TRBV24-1; d_call: TRBD1
cdr3_aa: CANSRLAGDEQYF; cdr3_nt: TGTGCCAACTCCCGGTTAGCGGGAGACGAGCAGTACTTC; j_call: TRBJ2-7; clone_size: -; v_call: TRBV6-6; d_call: TRBD2
cdr3_aa: CASSLGDRDIQYF; cdr3_nt: TGTGCCAGCAGCTTGGGGGACAGGGACATTCAGTACTTC; j_call: TRBJ2-4; clone_size: -; v_call: TRBV5-4; d_call: TRBD1
cdr3_aa: CASSQLLAGGQNEQFF; cdr3_nt: TGCGCCAGCAGCCAACTACTAGCGGGAGGTCAGAATGAGCAGTTCTTC; j_call: TRBJ2-1; clone_size: -; v_call: TRBV4-1; d_call: TRBD2
cdr3_aa: CASRHSPGQEIYEQYF; cdr3_nt: TGCGCCAGCAGGCATTCCCCGGGACAGGAGATCTACGAGCAGTACTTC; j_call: TRBJ2-7; clone_size: -; v_call: TRBV5-1; d_call: TRBD1
cdr3_aa: CASSLRSNAGELFF; cdr3_nt: TGCGCCAGCAGCTTGAGGAGTAACGCCGGGGAGCTGTTTTTT; j_call: TRBJ2-2; clone_size: -; v_call: TRBV5-1; d_call: -
cdr3_aa: CAISESEESLPQHF; cdr3_nt: TGTGCCATCAGTGAGTCGGAGGAATCGTTACCCCAGCATTTT; j_call: TRBJ1-5; clone_size: -; v_call: TRBV10-3; d_call: -
cdr3_aa: CASTSGTSIGVSGLFF; cdr3_nt: TGTGCCAGTACGTCAGGGACATCGATCGGGGTGAGCGGACTGTTTTTT; j_call: TRBJ1-4; clone_size: few; v_call: TRBV19; d_call: -
cdr3_aa: CASSDRGLPRDEQFF; cdr3_nt: TGTGCCAGCAGTGACCGGGGACTCCCAAGGGATGAGCAGTTCTTC; j_call: TRBJ2-1; clone_size: -; v_call: TRBV25-1; d_call: -
cdr3_aa: CASSVGLADNEQFF; cdr3_nt: TGTGCCAGCAGCGTTGGGCTAGCGGACAATGAGCAGTTCTTC; j_call: TRBJ2-1; clone_size: -; v_call: TRBV9; d_call: TRBD2
cdr3_aa: CASSESLVSNIQYF; cdr3_nt: TGTGCCAGCAGTGAGAGCTTAGTTTCCAACATTCAGTACTTC; j_call: TRBJ2-4; clone_size: -; v_call: TRBV2; d_call: -
cdr3_aa: CASSAGQGIAHEQYF; cdr3_nt: TGTGCCAGCAGCGCAGGACAGGGTATCGCCCACGAGCAGTACTTC; j_call: TRBJ2-7; clone_size: -; v_call: TRBV9; d_call: TRBD1
cdr3_aa: CASSEIFRNTEAFF; cdr3_nt: TGTGCCAGCAGTGAAATTTTTCGTAACACTGAAGCTTTCTTT; j_call: TRBJ1-1; clone_size: few; v_call: TRBV2; d_call: -
cdr3_aa: CASSLGQGGTDTQYF; cdr3_nt: TGTGCCAGCAGCCTCGGACAGGGCGGCACAGATACGCAGTATTTT; j_call: TRBJ2-3; clone_size: -; v_call: TRBV7-6; d_call: TRBD1
cdr3_aa: CASSSRAGVGNEQFF; cdr3_nt: TGTGCCAGCAGCTCCCGGGCGGGAGTCGGAAACGAGCAGTTCTTC; j_call: TRBJ2-1; clone_size: -; v_call: TRBV3-1/TRBV3-2; d_call: TRBD2
cdr3_aa: CASSPALQGTEQYF; cdr3_nt: TGTGCCAGCAGTCCAGCACTACAGGGGACCGAGCAGTACTTC; j_call: TRBJ2-7; clone_size: -; v_call: TRBV28; d_call: TRBD1
cdr3_aa: CASSPGGQGVISGGYTF; cdr3_nt: TGTGCCAGCAGCCCCGGGGGACAGGGTGTTATTTCTGGCGGCTACACCTTC; j_call: TRBJ1-2; clone_size: -; v_call: TRBV9; d_call: TRBD1
cdr3_aa: CASTPSQVNQPQHF; cdr3_nt: TGTGCCAGCACACCCTCACAGGTAAATCAGCCCCAGCATTTT; j_call: TRBJ1-5; clone_size: -; v_call: TRBV6-5; d_call: -
cdr3_aa: CASSPPGLAKNIQYF; cdr3_nt: TGTGCCAGCTCACCACCGGGACTAGCCAAAAACATTCAGTACTTC; j_call: TRBJ2-4; clone_size: -; v_call: TRBV18; d_call: -
cdr3_aa: CASRQENSPLHF; cdr3_nt: TGTGCCAGCAGGCAGGAAAATTCACCCCTCCACTTT; j_call: TRBJ1-6; clone_size: -; v_call: TRBV2; d_call: -
cdr3_aa: CASRLAGANNEQFF; cdr3_nt: TGCGCCAGCCGTCTTGCGGGGGCCAACAATGAGCAGTTCTTC; j_call: TRBJ2-1; clone_size: -; v_call: TRBV5-1; d_call: -
cdr3_aa: CASTNDRGKRNQPQHF; cdr3_nt: TGTGCCAGCACAAATGACAGGGGTAAGCGCAATCAGCCCCAGCATTTT; j_call: TRBJ1-5; clone_size: -; v_call: TRBV28; d_call: TRBD1
cdr3_aa: CASSVEPRMTQGPNTEAFF; cdr3_nt: TGTGCCAGCAGCGTAGAGCCCCGAATGACACAGGGACCGAACACTGAAGCTTTCTTT; j_call: TRBJ1-1; clone_size: -; v_call: TRBV9; d_call: -
cdr3_aa: CASSLSVGEAGLAQYF; cdr3_nt: TGTGCCAGCAGCTTAAGTGTCGGGGAAGCGGGGCTAGCGCAGTACTTC; j_call: TRBJ2-7; clone_size: -; v_call: TRBV11-2; d_call: TRBD2
cdr3_aa: CASSRNRLSERGTQYF; cdr3_nt: TGTGCCAGCAGCCGCAACCGACTGAGCGAAAGAGGGACCCAGTACTTC; j_call: TRBJ2-5; clone_size: -; v_call: TRBV11-2; d_call: -
cdr3_aa: CASTLSGANVLTF; cdr3_nt: TGTGCCAGCACCCTGTCTGGGGCCAACGTCCTGACTTTC; j_call: TRBJ2-6; clone_size: -; v_call: TRBV2; d_call: -
cdr3_aa: CASSPRQAPGELFF; cdr3_nt: TGTGCCAGCAGCCCTCGACAGGCTCCCGGGGAGCTGTTTTTT; j_call: TRBJ2-2; clone_size: few; v_call: TRBV3-1/TRBV3-2; d_call: -
cdr3_aa: CASSQVQGLVYNEQFF; cdr3_nt: TGTGCCAGCAGCCAAGTTCAGGGACTGGTATACAATGAGCAGTTCTTC; j_call: TRBJ2-1; clone_size: -; v_call: TRBV3-1/TRBV3-2; d_call: -
cdr3_aa: CASSDGSNQPQHF; cdr3_nt: TGTGCCAGCAGCGACGGGTCTAATCAGCCCCAGCATTTT; j_call: TRBJ1-5; clone_size: -; v_call: TRBV14; d_call: -
cdr3_aa: CASSLGAGGGETQYF; cdr3_nt: TGTGCCAGCAGCTTAGGCGCGGGAGGGGGGGAGACCCAGTACTTC; j_call: TRBJ2-5; clone_size: -; v_call: TRBV13; d_call: TRBD2
cdr3_aa: CASSFGQVDTDTQYF; cdr3_nt: TGCGCCAGCAGCTTTGGACAGGTGGACACAGATACGCAGTATTTT; j_call: TRBJ2-3; clone_size: -; v_call: TRBV5-1; d_call: TRBD1
cdr3_aa: CASSVVLLSGANVLTF; cdr3_nt: TGCGCCAGCAGCGTCGTCTTACTCTCTGGGGCCAACGTCCTGACTTTC; j_call: TRBJ2-6; clone_size: once; v_call: TRBV5-1; d_call: -
cdr3_aa: CASSQEGGNTEAFF; cdr3_nt: TGTGCCAGCTCACAAGAAGGGGGGAACACTGAAGCTTTCTTT; j_call: TRBJ1-1; clone_size: -; v_call: TRBV18; d_call: -
cdr3_aa: CSVLLGRTGSGETQYF; cdr3_nt: TGCAGCGTTTTGTTGGGACGGACAGGGTCCGGAGAGACCCAGTACTTC; j_call: TRBJ2-5; clone_size: -; v_call: TRBV29-1; d_call: TRBD1
cdr3_aa: CASKQGDRDEYF; cdr3_nt: TGTGCCAGCAAGCAGGGGGACAGGGATGAGTACTTC; j_call: TRBJ2-7; clone_size: -; v_call: TRBV2; d_call: TRBD1
cdr3_aa: CATSGKDQGETQYF; cdr3_nt: TGTGCCACCTCAGGAAAGGACCAGGGGGAGACCCAGTACTTC; j_call: TRBJ2-5; clone_size: -; v_call: TRBV10-3; d_call: -
cdr3_aa: CASRQGLSNQPQHF; cdr3_nt: TGTGCCAGCAGGCAGGGCCTTAGCAATCAGCCCCAGCATTTT; j_call: TRBJ1-5; clone_size: -; v_call: TRBV2; d_call: -
cdr3_aa: CASSYSGRQLAKNIQYF; cdr3_nt: TGTGCCAGCAGTTACAGCGGGAGACAATTAGCCAAAAACATTCAGTACTTC; j_call: TRBJ2-4; clone_size: -; v_call: TRBV25-1; d_call: TRBD2
cdr3_aa: CASSQQMNTEAFF; cdr3_nt: TGTGCCAGCAGCCAACAGATGAACACTGAAGCTTTCTTT; j_call: TRBJ1-1; clone_size: few; v_call: TRBV11-3; d_call: -
cdr3_aa: CASSPAAGVYEQFF; cdr3_nt: TGTGCCAGCAGCCCCGCCGCGGGAGTATATGAGCAGTTCTTC; j_call: TRBJ2-1; clone_size: -; v_call: TRBV11-3; d_call: TRBD2
cdr3_aa: CAIGTGPNTGELFF; cdr3_nt: TGTGCCATCGGGACAGGGCCGAACACCGGGGAGCTGTTTTTT; j_call: TRBJ2-2; clone_size: -; v_call: TRBV24-1; d_call: TRBD1
cdr3_aa: CAACYGAGNTIYF; cdr3_nt: TGTGCCGCCTGTTACGGGGCTGGAAACACCATATATTTT; j_call: TRBJ1-3; clone_size: -; v_call: TRBV28; d_call: -
cdr3_aa: CATSDPGQGVYEQYF; cdr3_nt: TGTGCCACCAGTGACCCGGGACAGGGGGTTTACGAGCAGTACTTC; j_call: TRBJ2-7; clone_size: once; v_call: TRBV24-1; d_call: TRBD1
cdr3_aa: CASKLGVADTQYF; cdr3_nt: TGTGCCAGCAAGTTGGGAGTGGCAGATACGCAGTATTTT; j_call: TRBJ2-3; clone_size: -; v_call: TRBV6-5; d_call: -
cdr3_aa: CASSRETSYNEQFF; cdr3_nt: TGCGCCAGCAGCCGGGAGACTAGCTACAATGAGCAGTTCTTC; j_call: TRBJ2-1; clone_size: once; v_call: TRBV5-1; d_call: -
cdr3_aa: CASSLPGLAAATDTQYF; cdr3_nt: TGTGCCAGCAGCTTGCCGGGACTAGCAGCTGCTACAGATACGCAGTATTTT; j_call: TRBJ2-3; clone_size: -; v_call: TRBV7-2; d_call: TRBD2
cdr3_aa: CAWSVWRGYEQYF; cdr3_nt: TGTGCCTGGAGTGTATGGCGGGGCTACGAGCAGTACTTC; j_call: TRBJ2-7; clone_size: -; v_call: TRBV30; d_call: -
cdr3_aa: CASSHRQGIGTDTQYF; cdr3_nt: TGCGCCAGCAGCCATCGACAGGGGATAGGCACAGATACGCAGTATTTT; j_call: TRBJ2-3; clone_size: -; v_call: TRBV4-1; d_call: TRBD1
cdr3_aa: CASSPRQGGSYNEQFF; cdr3_nt: TGTGCCAGCAGCCCGCGACAGGGGGGGTCCTACAATGAGCAGTTCTTC; j_call: TRBJ2-1; clone_size: -; v_call: TRBV5-4; d_call: TRBD1
cdr3_aa: CASSFPPYDTQYF; cdr3_nt: TGTGCCAGCAGTTTCCCCCCCTATGATACGCAGTATTTT; j_call: TRBJ2-3; clone_size: -; v_call: TRBV27; d_call: -
cdr3_aa: CASSFDSSSTDTQYF; cdr3_nt: TGTGCCAGCAGTTTCGACTCGTCTAGCACAGATACGCAGTATTTT; j_call: TRBJ2-3; clone_size: -; v_call: TRBV2; d_call: -